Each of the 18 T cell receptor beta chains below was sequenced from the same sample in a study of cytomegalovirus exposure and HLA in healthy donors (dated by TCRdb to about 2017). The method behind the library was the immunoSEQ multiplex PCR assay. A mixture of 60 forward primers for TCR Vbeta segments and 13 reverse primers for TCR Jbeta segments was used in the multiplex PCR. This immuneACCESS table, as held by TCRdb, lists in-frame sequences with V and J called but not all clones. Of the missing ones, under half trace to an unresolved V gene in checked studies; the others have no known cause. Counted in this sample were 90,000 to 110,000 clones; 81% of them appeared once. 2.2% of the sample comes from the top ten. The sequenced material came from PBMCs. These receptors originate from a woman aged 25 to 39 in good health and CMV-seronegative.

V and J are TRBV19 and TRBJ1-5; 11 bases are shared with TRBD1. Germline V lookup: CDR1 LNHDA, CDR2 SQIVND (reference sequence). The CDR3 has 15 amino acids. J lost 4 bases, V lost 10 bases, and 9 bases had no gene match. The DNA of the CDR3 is TGTGCCACCAGAACCGGGACAGGGGGTAATCAGCCCCAGCATTTT. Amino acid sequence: CATRTGTGGNQPQHF.

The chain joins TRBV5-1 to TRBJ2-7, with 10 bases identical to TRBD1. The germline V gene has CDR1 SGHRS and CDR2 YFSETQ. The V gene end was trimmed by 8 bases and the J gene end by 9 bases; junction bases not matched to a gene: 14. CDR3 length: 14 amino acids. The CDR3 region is CASTGTGDLLGQYF. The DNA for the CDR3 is TGCGCCAGTACCGGGACAGGGGATCTCCTCGGGCAGTACTTC. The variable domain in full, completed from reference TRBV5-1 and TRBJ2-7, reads KAGVTQTPRYLIKTRGQQVTLSCSPISGHRSVSWYQQTPGQGLQFLFEYFSETQRNKGNFPGRFSGRQFSNSRSEMNVSTLELGDSALYLCASTGTGDLLGQYFGPGTRLTVT.

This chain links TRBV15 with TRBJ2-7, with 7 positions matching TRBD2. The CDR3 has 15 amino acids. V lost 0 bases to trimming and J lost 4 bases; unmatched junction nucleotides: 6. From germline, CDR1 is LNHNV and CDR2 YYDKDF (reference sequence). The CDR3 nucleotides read TGTGCCACCAGCAGAGATGAACGGGAGGTATACGAGCAGTACTTC. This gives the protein CATSRDEREVYEQYF.

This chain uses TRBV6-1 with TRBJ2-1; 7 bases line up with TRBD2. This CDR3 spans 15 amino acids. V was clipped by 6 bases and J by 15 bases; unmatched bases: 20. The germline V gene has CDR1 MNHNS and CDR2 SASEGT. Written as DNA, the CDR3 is TGTGCCAGCAGCTTCGAGGGCGGGAGCGGGACCCCCCCGTTCTTC. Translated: CASSFEGGSGTPPFF.

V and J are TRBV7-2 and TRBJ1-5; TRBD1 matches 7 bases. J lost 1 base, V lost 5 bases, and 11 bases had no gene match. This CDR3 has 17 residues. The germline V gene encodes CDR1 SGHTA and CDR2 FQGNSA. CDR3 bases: TGTGCCAGCAGCCCGACGACAGGGTATGCGAGCAATCAGCCCCAGCATTTT. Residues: CASSPTTGYASNQPQHF.

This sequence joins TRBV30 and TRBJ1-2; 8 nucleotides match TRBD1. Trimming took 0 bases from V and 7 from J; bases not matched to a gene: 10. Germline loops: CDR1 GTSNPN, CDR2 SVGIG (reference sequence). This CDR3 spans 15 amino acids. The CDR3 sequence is CAWSVDVRGQIGYTF. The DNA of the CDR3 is TGTGCCTGGAGTGTAGATGTCAGGGGGCAGATTGGCTACACCTTC.

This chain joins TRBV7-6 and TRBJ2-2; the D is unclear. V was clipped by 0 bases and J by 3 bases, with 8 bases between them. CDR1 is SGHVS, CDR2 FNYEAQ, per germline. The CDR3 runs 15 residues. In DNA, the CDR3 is TGTGCCAGCAGCTTAGCTCGGGTGGACACCGGGGAGCTGTTTTTT. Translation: CASSLARVDTGELFF.

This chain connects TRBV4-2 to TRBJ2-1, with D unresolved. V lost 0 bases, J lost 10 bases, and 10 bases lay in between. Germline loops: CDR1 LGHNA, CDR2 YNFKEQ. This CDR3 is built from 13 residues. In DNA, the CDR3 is TGTGCCAGCAGCCAAGATCGAAGGAGAGAGCAGTTCTTC. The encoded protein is CASSQDRRREQFF.

CDR3 sequence: CASSDGQGDSQPQHF. The DNA of the CDR3 is TGCGCCAGCAGTGATGGACAGGGCGATAGTCAGCCCCAGCATTTT. The V call is TRBV10-1, the J call TRBJ1-5, with 8 bases matching TRBD1. The ends lost 3 bases at V and 6 bases at J; junction bases unmatched: 7. Germline CDR1 reads WNHNN; CDR2 reads SYGVQD (reference sequence). The CDR3 is 15 residues long.

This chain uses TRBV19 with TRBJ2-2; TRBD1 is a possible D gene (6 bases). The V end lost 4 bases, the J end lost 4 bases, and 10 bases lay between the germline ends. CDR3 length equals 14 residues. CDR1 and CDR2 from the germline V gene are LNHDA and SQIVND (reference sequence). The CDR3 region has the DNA TGTGCCAGTAGTACACAGGGCATCACCGGGGAGCTGTTTTTT. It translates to CASSTQGITGELFF.

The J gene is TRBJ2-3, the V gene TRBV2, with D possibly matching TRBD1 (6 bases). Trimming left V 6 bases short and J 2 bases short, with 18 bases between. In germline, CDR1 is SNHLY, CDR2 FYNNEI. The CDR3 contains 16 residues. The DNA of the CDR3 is TGTGCCAGCAGCCAAGGGTGGGGGCTCCCCACAGATACGCAGTATTTT. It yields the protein CASSQGWGLPTDTQYF. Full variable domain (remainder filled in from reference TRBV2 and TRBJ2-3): EPEVTQTPSHQVTQMGQEVILRCVPISNHLYFYWYRQILGQKVEFLVSFYNNEISEKSEIFDDQFSVERPDGSNFTLKIRSTKLEDSAMYFCASSQGWGLPTDTQYFGPGTRLTVL.

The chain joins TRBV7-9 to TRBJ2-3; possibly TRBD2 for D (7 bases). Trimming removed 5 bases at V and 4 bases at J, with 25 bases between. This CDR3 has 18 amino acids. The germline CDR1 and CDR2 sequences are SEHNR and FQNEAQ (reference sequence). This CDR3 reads CASSAKGGSSTRADTQYF. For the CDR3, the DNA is TGTGCCAGCAGCGCAAAGGGGGGGTCTAGTACAAGAGCAGATACGCAGTATTTT.

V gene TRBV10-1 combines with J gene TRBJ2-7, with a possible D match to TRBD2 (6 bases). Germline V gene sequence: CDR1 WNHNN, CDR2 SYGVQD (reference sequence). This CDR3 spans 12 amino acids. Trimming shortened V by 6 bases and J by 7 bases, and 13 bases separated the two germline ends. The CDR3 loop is CASRGVAGEQYF. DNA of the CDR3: TGCGCCAGCAGAGGGGTGGCGGGGGAGCAGTACTTC.

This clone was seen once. The CDR3 coding sequence is TGTGCCAGCAGCCTACAGGGCTCCTACGAGCAGTACTTC. Its translation is CASSLQGSYEQYF. The J gene is TRBJ2-7, the V gene TRBV6-6; a weak D match, TRBD1 (6 bases). This CDR3 spans 13 amino acids. V was pared by 6 bases and J by 0 bases, with 9 bases between. Germline values: CDR1 MNHNY, CDR2 SVGAGI (reference sequence).

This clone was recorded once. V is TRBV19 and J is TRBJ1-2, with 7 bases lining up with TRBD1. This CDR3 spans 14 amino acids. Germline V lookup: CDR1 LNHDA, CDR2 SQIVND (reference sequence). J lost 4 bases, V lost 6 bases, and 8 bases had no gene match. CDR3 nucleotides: TGTGCCAGTAGCCCCGGGACAGCTTCCTATGGCTACACCTTC. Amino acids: CASSPGTASYGYTF. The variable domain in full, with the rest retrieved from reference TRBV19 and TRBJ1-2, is DGGITQSPKYLFRKEGQNVTLSCEQNLNHDAMYWYRQDPGQGLRLIYYSQIVNDFQKGDIAEGYSVSREKKESFPLTVTSAQKNPTAFYLCASSPGTASYGYTFGSGTRLTVV.

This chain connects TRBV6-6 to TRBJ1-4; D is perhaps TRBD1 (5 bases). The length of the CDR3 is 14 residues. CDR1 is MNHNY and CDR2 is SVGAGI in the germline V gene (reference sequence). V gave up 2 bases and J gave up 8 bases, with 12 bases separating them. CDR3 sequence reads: CASSYVQGREKLFF. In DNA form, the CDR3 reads TGTGCCAGCAGTTACGTCCAGGGAAGGGAAAAACTGTTTTTT.

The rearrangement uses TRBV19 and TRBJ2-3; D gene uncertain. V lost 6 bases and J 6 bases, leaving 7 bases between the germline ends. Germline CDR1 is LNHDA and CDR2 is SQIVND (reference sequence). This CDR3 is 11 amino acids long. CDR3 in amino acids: CASSLRDTQYF. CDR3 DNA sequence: TGTGCCAGTAGCCTTCGGGATACGCAGTATTTT. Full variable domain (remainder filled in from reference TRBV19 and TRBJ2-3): DGGITQSPKYLFRKEGQNVTLSCEQNLNHDAMYWYRQDPGQGLRLIYYSQIVNDFQKGDIAEGYSVSREKKESFPLTVTSAQKNPTAFYLCASSLRDTQYFGPGTRLTVL.

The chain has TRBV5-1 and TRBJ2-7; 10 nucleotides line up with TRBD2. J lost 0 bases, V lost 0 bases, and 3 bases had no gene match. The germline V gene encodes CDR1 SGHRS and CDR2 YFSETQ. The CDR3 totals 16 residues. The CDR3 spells CASSLVRLAGSYEQYF. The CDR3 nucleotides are TGCGCCAGCAGCTTGGTGCGACTAGCGGGCTCCTACGAGCAGTACTTC.